The clone carrying this T cell receptor beta chain has more than one count but fewer than ten. The CDR3 totals 17 residues. The trim removed 4 bases at V and 4 bases at J, leaving 14 bases unmatched. The germline gives CDR1 MGHRA, CDR2 YSYEKL. The sample belongs to a study of blood T cell repertoires in COVID-19. Study details: Acute and convalescent COVID-19 specimens originated in the United States, Italy and Spain.

Sequenced by immunoSEQ multiplex PCR; TCRdb stores in-frame clones only, minus some. Of around 140,000 clones listed, roughly 86% are singletons. The genes are TRBV4-1 and TRBJ2-5; 8 positions match TRBD2. The specimen sequenced was peripheral blood. This clonotype originated in a human donor with acute or convalescent COVID-19. The donor label of this sample is uncertain. CDR3: CASSLGKGLGAGETQYF. DNA for the CDR3: TGCGCCAGCAGCCTCGGGAAGGGACTAGGTGCTGGAGAGACCCAGTACTTC.